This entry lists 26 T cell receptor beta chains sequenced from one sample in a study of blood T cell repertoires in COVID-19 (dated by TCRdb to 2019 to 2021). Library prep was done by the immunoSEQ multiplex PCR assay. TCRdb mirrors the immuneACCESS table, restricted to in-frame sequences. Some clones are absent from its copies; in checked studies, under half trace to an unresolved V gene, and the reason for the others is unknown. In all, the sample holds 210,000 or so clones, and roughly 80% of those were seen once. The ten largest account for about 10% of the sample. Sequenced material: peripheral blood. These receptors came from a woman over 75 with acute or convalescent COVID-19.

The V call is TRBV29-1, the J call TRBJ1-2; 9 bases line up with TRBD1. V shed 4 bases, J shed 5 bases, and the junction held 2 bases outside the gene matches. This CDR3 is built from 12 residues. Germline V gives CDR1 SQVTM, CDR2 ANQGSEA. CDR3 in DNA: TGCAGCGTTGGACAGGGGGATTATGGCTACACCTTC. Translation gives CSVGQGDYGYTF.

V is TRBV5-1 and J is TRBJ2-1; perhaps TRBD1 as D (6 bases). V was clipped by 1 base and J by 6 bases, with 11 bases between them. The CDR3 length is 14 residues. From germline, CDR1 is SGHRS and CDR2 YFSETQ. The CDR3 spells CASSLRQGSNEQFF. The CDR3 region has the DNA TGCGCCAGCAGCTTGAGGCAGGGGAGCAATGAGCAGTTCTTC.

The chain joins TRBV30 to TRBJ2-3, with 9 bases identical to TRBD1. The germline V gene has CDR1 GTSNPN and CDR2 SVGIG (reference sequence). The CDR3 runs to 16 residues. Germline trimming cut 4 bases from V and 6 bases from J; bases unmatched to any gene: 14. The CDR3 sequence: CAWNQGWRQGGDTQYF. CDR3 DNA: TGTGCCTGGAATCAGGGTTGGAGACAGGGGGGGGATACGCAGTATTTT.

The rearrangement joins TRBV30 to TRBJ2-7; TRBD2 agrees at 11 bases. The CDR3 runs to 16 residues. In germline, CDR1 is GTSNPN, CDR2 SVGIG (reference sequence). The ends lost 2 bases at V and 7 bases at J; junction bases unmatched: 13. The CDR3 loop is CAWSLPLAGGPIEQYF. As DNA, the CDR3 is TGTGCCTGGAGTCTCCCTTTAGCGGGGGGGCCTATTGAGCAGTACTTC.

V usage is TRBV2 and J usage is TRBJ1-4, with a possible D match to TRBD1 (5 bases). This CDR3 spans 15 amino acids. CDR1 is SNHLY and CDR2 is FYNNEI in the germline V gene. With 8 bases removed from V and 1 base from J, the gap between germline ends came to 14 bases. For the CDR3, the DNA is TGTGCCAGCGGGGGACTCGGGGGAACTAATGAAAAACTGTTTTTT. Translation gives CASGGLGGTNEKLFF.

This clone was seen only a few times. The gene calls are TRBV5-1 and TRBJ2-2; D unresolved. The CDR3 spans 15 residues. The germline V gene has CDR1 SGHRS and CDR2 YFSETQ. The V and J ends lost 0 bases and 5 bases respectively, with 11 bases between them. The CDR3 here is CASSLAALTTGELFF. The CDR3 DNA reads TGCGCCAGCAGCTTGGCCGCCCTAACTACCGGGGAGCTGTTTTTT.

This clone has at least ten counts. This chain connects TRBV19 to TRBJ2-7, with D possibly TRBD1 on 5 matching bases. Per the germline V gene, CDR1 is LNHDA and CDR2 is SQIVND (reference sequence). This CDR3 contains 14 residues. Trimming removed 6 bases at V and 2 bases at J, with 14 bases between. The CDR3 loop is CASRDSLRPYEQYF. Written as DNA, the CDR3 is TGTGCCAGTAGAGACAGCCTCAGACCCTACGAGCAGTACTTC.

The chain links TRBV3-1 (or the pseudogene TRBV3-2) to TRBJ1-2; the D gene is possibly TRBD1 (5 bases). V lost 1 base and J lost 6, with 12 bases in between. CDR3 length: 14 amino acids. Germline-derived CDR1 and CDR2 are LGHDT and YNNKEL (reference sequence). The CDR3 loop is CASSQASQGNGYTF. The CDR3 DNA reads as TGTGCCAGCAGCCAAGCTTCCCAGGGTAATGGCTACACCTTC.

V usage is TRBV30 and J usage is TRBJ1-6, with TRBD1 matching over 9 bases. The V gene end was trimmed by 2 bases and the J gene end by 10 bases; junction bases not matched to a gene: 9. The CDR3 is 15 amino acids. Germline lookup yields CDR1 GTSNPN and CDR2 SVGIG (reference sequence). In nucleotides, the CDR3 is TGTGCCTGGAGTTCCGGACAGGGGCAGAGGTCACCCCTCCACTTT. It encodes CAWSSGQGQRSPLHF.

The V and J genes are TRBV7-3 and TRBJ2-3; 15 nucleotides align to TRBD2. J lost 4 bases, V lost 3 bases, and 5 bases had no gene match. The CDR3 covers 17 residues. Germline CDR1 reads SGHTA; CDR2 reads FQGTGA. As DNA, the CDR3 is TGTGCCAGCAGCTTCCGGACTAGCGGGGGGGCTTCAGATACGCAGTATTTT. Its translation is CASSFRTSGGASDTQYF.

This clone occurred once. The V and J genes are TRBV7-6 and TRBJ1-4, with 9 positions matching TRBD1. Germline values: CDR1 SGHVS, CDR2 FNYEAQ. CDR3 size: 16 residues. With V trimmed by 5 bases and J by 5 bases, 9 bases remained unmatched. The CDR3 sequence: CASSLSPGTGNEKLFF. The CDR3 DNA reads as TGTGCCAGCAGCCTTAGTCCCGGGACAGGGAATGAAAAACTGTTTTTT. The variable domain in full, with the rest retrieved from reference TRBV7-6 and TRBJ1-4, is GAGVSQSPRYKVTKRGQDVALRCDPISGHVSLYWYRQALGQGPEFLTYFNYEAQQDKSGLPNDRFSAERPEGSISTLTIQRTEQRDSAMYRCASSLSPGTGNEKLFFGSGTQLSVL.

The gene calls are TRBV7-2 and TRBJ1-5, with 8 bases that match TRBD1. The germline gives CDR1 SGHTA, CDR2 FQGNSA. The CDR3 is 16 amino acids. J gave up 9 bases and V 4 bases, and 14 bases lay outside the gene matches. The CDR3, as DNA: TGTGCCAGCAGCTCTGGACAGGGCGTCACCCTAGGGCCCCAGCATTTT. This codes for CASSSGQGVTLGPQHF.

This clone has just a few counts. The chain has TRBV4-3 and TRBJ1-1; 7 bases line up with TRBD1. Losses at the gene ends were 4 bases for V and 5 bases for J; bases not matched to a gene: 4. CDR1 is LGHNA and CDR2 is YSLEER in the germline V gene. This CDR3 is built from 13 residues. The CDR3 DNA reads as TGCGCCAGCAGCCCGACAGGGATTACTGAAGCTTTCTTT. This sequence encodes CASSPTGITEAFF.

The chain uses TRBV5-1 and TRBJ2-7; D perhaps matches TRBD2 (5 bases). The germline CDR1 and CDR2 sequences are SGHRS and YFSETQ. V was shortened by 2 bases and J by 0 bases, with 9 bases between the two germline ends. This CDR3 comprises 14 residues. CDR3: CASSFQGSSYEQYF. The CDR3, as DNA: TGCGCCAGCAGCTTCCAAGGGAGCTCCTACGAGCAGTACTTC.

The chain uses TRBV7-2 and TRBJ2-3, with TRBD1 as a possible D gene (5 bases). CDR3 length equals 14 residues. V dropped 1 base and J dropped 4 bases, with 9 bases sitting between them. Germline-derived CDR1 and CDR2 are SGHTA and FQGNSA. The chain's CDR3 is CASSLGWGPDTQYF. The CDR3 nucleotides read TGTGCCAGCAGCTTAGGGTGGGGCCCAGATACGCAGTATTTT.

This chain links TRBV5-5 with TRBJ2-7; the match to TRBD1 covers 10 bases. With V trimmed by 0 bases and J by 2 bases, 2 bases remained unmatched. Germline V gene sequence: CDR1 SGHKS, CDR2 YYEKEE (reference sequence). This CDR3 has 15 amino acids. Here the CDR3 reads CASSLEGTGAYEQYF. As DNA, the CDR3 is TGTGCCAGCAGCTTGGAAGGGACAGGGGCCTACGAGCAGTACTTC.

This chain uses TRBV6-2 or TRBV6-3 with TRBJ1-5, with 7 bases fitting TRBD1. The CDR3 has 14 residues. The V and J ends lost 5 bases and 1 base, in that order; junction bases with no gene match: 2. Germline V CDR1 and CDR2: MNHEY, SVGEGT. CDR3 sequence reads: CASSPQGSNQPQHF. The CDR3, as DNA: TGTGCCAGCAGTCCACAGGGGAGCAATCAGCCCCAGCATTTT.

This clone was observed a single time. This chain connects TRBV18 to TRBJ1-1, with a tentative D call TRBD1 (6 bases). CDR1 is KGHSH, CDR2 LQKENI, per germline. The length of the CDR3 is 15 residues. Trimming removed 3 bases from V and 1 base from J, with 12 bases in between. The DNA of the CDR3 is TGTGCCAGCTCACCTCTACAGGGAGAGAACACTGAAGCTTTCTTT. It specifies CASSPLQGENTEAFF.

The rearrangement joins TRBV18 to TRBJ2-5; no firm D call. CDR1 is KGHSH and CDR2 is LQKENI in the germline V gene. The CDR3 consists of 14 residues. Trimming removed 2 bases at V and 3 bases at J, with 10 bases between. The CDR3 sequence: CASSPNSQKETQYF. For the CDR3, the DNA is TGTGCCAGCTCACCAAACAGCCAGAAAGAGACCCAGTACTTC.

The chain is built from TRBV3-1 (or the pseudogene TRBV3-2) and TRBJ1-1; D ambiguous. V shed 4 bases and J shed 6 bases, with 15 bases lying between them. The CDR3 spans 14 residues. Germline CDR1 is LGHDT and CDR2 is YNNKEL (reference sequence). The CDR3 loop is CASSLLELRAEAFF. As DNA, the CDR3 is TGTGCCAGCAGCCTCCTTGAGTTGAGGGCTGAAGCTTTCTTT.

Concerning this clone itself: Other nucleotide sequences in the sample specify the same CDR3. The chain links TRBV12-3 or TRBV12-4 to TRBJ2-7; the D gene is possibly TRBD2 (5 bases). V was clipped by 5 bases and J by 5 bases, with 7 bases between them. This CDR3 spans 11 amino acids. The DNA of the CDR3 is TGTGCCAGCAGTCTGCGGGACGAGCAGTACTTC. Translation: CASSLRDEQYF.

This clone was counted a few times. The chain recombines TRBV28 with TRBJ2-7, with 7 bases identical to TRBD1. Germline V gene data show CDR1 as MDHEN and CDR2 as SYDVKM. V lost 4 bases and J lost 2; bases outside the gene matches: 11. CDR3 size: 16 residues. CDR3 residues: CASSSRAGTVTYEQYF. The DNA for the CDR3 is TGTGCCAGCAGTTCAAGAGCCGGGACAGTAACCTACGAGCAGTACTTC.

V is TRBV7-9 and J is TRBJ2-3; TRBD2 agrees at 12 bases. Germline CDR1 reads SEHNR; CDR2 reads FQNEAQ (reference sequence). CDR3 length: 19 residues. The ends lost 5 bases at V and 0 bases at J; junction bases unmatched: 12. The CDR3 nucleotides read TGTGCCAGCAGCAGGTACTTGAGGACTAGCGGGACCAGCACAGATACGCAGTATTTT. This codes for CASSRYLRTSGTSTDTQYF.

The CDR3 DNA follows: TGTGCCAGCAGCAAGGACAGGGGAGGATCTTCACCCCTCCACTTT. Its protein is CASSKDRGGSSPLHF. V gene TRBV21-1 combines with J gene TRBJ1-6; the table names TRBD1, a call not compared with the DNA. TRBV21-1 is deemed a pseudogene. The CDR3 has 15 amino acids.

The CDR3 coding sequence is TGCGCCAGCAGCTTACAACTAGCGGGAGGTGGAGATACGCAGTATTTT. It yields the protein CASSLQLAGGGDTQYF. The gene calls are TRBV5-1 and TRBJ2-3, with 12 bases fitting TRBD2. Germline V gene sequence: CDR1 SGHRS, CDR2 YFSETQ. The CDR3 sequence is 16 residues long. V was clipped by 2 bases and J by 5 bases; unmatched bases: 6.

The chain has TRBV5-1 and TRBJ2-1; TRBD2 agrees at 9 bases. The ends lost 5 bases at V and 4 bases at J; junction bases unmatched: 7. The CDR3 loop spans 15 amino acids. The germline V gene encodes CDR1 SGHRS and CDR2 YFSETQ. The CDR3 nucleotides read TGCGCCAGCAGTGGGTGGCGGGAGGGATACAATGAGCAGTTCTTC. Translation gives CASSGWREGYNEQFF.